This TCR beta chain was profiled in a study of a mutant IDH1 vaccine in newly diagnosed glioma. This clone was seen more than once but under ten times. Antigen specificity is unknown. Profiled with immunoSEQ multiplex PCR; TCRdb holds only in-frame clones, not every one. The data show tens of thousands of clones, with 70% to 85% seen just once and about 3.1% held by the top ten. Time point described: week 5, during vaccination. The investigators gave 300 ug of mutant IDH1 20-mer peptide in each vaccine dose, together with topical imiquimod. This CDR3 spans 13 amino acids. Germline V gene lookup returns CDR1 SSHAT and CDR2 FNYEAQ (reference sequence). Trimming removed 5 bases at V and 7 bases at J, with 12 bases between.

The chain links TRBV7-7 to TRBJ1-5; D ambiguous. The sequencing here drew on PBMCs, taken from a glioma patient whose treatment included an IDH1 peptide vaccine. This clonotype was obtained from a woman between 18 and 29 years old with glioma. Some clones in this sample may be carry-over from other donors' samples. CDR3 nucleotide sequence: TGTGCCAGCAGCGCAGCGATGGGACAGCCCCAGCATTTT. Translated: CASSAAMGQPQHF.